What follows is one TCR beta chain and its context. The antigen is undetermined. TCRdb ran MiXCR on the RT-PCR reads and lists one entry per CDR3 protein. The top ten hold roughly 13% of the sample, which has hundreds of thousands of distinct CDR3 sequences, 7.6% seen once. This sample was included in a study of response to subunit inactivated influenza vaccine. Study-wide results and caveats: Each seasonal flu vaccination may recruit only limited new T cells, authors suggested.

The V end lost 5 bases, the J end lost 4 bases, and 3 bases lay between the germline ends. Germline CDR1 is ENHRY and CDR2 is SYGVKD. The CDR3 totals 11 residues. The chain combines TRBV10-3 with TRBJ2-1; D is undetermined. This sequence was found in a man aged 45 to 75 who received an inactivated influenza vaccine. The sample consisted of PBMCs from blood, taken 23 months after vaccination. The CDR3 loop reads CAISIYNEQFF. For the CDR3, the DNA is TGTGCCATCAGTATTTACAATGAGCAGTTCTTC.